What follows are 13 T cell receptor beta chains derived from one specimen sequenced in a study of vaccination effects on CD4 cells after COVID-19. Assay: immunoSEQ multiplex PCR; the TCRdb copy retains only in-frame clones and omits some. Counted here are about 24,000 clones, 69% occurring once; the ten biggest clones make up roughly 8%. Their cognate antigens are unknown. Antigen-specific CD4+ T cells were expanded with viral peptide pools in the ViraFEST assay before sequencing. Researchers isolated CD4+ T cells once less than twelve days of culture had elapsed. Of the BNT162b2 and mRNA-1273 vaccines, participants received two doses of one or the other. This sample comprised CD4+ T cells from PBMCs cultured with SARS-CoV-2 spike peptides, obtained after COVID-19 vaccination. Receptors originate from a human donor who received a COVID-19 vaccine.

This sequence joins TRBV4-1 and TRBJ2-2, with a tentative D call TRBD1 (5 bases). The CDR3 has 16 amino acids. CDR1 and CDR2 from the germline V gene are MGHRA and YSYEKL. Trimming cost V 5 bases and J 4 bases, with 17 bases left between them. The CDR3 coding sequence is TGCGCCAGCAGCACACAAGGGGTAATCGTCACCGGGGAGCTGTTTTTT. Translating it yields CASSTQGVIVTGELFF.

This chain connects TRBV12-3 or TRBV12-4 to TRBJ2-2; 8 nucleotides align to TRBD1. The V segment lost 6 bases and the J segment 8 bases; nucleotides outside the gene matches: 5. This CDR3 spans 13 amino acids. The CDR3 nucleotides are TGTGCCAGCAGGGGACAGGTCCGAGGGGAGCTGTTTTTT. Amino acid sequence: CASRGQVRGELFF.

The V call is TRBV18, the J call TRBJ1-5, with D possibly TRBD1 on 5 matching bases. CDR3 length: 19 amino acids. Germline-derived CDR1 and CDR2 are KGHSH and LQKENI. The V end was cut by 2 bases, the J end by 1 base, with 21 bases between. CDR3 amino acids: CASSPFVVRGTGSNQPQHF. CDR3 nucleotides: TGTGCCAGCTCACCATTCGTGGTGAGGGGAACGGGGAGCAATCAGCCCCAGCATTTT.

V gene TRBV27 combines with J gene TRBJ2-3, with a tentative D call TRBD1 (5 bases). The CDR3 is made up of 15 amino acids. The V and J ends lost 5 bases and 4 bases respectively, with 16 bases between them. CDR1 is MNHEY, CDR2 SMNVEV, per germline (reference sequence). In DNA form, the CDR3 reads TGTGCCAGCAGTGTAGCCCCCCTAGGGGCAGATACGCAGTATTTT. Its translation: CASSVAPLGADTQYF.

This clone was seen once. The chain combines TRBV5-4 with TRBJ2-3; 11 bases are a match to TRBD1. Germline CDR1 and CDR2: SGHNT and YYREEE (reference sequence). V gave up 4 bases and J gave up 1 base; unmatched junction bases: 2. The CDR3 sequence is 15 residues long. The CDR3 nucleotides read TGTGCCAGCAGCACGGGACAGGGGGGCACAGATACGCAGTATTTT. Protein product: CASSTGQGGTDTQYF.

J is TRBJ2-3 and V is TRBV2, with a tentative D call TRBD1 (5 bases). The CDR3 sequence is 14 residues long. Trimming pared 3 bases from V and 1 base from J, leaving 8 bases between. CDR1 SNHLY and CDR2 FYNNEI come from the germline V gene. The chain's CDR3 is CASSDQGRTDTQYF. The CDR3 DNA is TGTGCCAGCAGTGATCAGGGCCGCACAGATACGCAGTATTTT.

This chain links TRBV2 with TRBJ1-1; no reliable D call. The CDR3 length is 11 residues. With 6 bases removed from V and 8 bases from J, the gap between germline ends came to 10 bases. Germline V gives CDR1 SNHLY, CDR2 FYNNEI. The DNA for the CDR3 is TGTGCCAGCAGCGTAAAGGTAGAAGCTTTCTTT. As protein: CASSVKVEAFF.

This rearrangement joins TRBV7-9 to TRBJ1-6; no clear D gene. The germline V gene encodes CDR1 SEHNR and CDR2 FQNEAQ (reference sequence). V lost 3 bases and J 4 bases, leaving 13 bases between the germline ends. This CDR3 region has 16 residues. For the CDR3, the DNA is TGTGCCAGCAGCTTTGCCGAAGGGTGGTATAATTCACCCCTCCACTTT. Its translation is CASSFAEGWYNSPLHF.

V and J are TRBV7-9 and TRBJ2-2; 9 nucleotides line up with TRBD2. J was trimmed by 5 bases and V by 5 bases; bases with no gene match: 6. Germline values: CDR1 SEHNR, CDR2 FQNEAQ (reference sequence). The CDR3 loop spans 15 amino acids. The CDR3 sequence is CASSRPSGTTGELFF. The CDR3 nucleotides read TGTGCCAGCAGCCGACCTAGCGGGACTACCGGGGAGCTGTTTTTT.

The chain employs TRBV5-1 and TRBJ2-6; D is possibly TRBD2 (6 bases). CDR1 and CDR2 (germline): SGHRS, YFSETQ. Trimming stripped 0 bases from V and 4 bases from J, with 17 bases between. CDR3 size: 18 residues. The CDR3 sequence: CASSLADYFLRGANVLTF. In nucleotides, the CDR3 is TGCGCCAGCAGCTTGGCGGACTATTTTTTAAGAGGGGCCAACGTCCTGACTTTC.

DNA of the CDR3: TGTGCCAGCTCACCACCAGGTCTGGGGGGCAACTATGGCTACACCTTC. Encoded protein: CASSPPGLGGNYGYTF. This sequence joins TRBV18 and TRBJ1-2, with D maybe TRBD1 (6 bases). The V and J ends lost 0 bases and 2 bases respectively, with 13 bases between them. CDR1 and CDR2 from the germline V gene are KGHSH and LQKENI. The CDR3 is 16 amino acids.

This chain joins TRBV2 and TRBJ1-4, with D perhaps TRBD1 (6 bases). The V end lost 7 bases, the J end lost 10 bases, and 13 bases lay between the germline ends. This CDR3 region has 12 residues. CDR1 and CDR2 from the germline V gene are SNHLY and FYNNEI. CDR3 coding DNA: TGTGCCAGCAAACAAGAGGGGGGAAAACTGTTTTTT. Translating gives CASKQEGGKLFF.

This rearrangement joins TRBV4-1 to TRBJ2-1, with 8 bases lining up with TRBD2. Trimming at V came to 4 bases and at J to 10 bases, leaving 18 bases not matched to a gene. Germline V gene sequence: CDR1 MGHRA, CDR2 YSYEKL. CDR3 length: 17 amino acids. CDR3 protein: CASSPSRLASREGEQFF. CDR3 sequence (DNA): TGCGCCAGCAGCCCCTCAAGACTAGCGTCGCGGGAAGGGGAGCAGTTCTTC.